This record looks at one TCR beta chain sequence and its context. Its specificity is not known. The sample is drawn from a study of T cell clusters in autoimmune cytopenias. Overall study context: TRB sequencing had a median about 49,000 reads and about 2,400 distinct clonotypes per sample.

Points from the study as a whole: Primary autoimmune cytopenia patients appeared to lack physiological T cell clusters present in healthy donors. No experiment has yet validated the function of the T cell clusters defined in silico. TRB repertoire shifts in secondary cytopenia and chronic lymphocytic leukemia mostly reflected lymphoma, not autoimmunity.

This CDR3 has 17 residues. In germline, CDR1 is LGHNA, CDR2 YNFKEQ. TRB was amplified from about 260 ng of peripheral blood genomic DNA per sample. TRB was amplified by touch-down multiplex PCR, primer pools A and B combined. From its re-call of the multiplex PCR reads, TCRdb lists each CDR3 protein once, without DNA. The data show 1,500 to 2,000 distinct CDR3 sequences, and the top ten clones hold about half. The chain recombines TRBV4-2 with TRBJ1-1; the D call from TCRdb, TRBD1, cannot be confirmed without DNA. The sequence was collected from a human donor with an autoimmune cytopenia or autoimmune hepatitis (not recorded which). Sequencing was performed on peripheral blood. The CDR3 region is CASSHPGTGGLNTEAFF.